A selection of T cell receptor beta chains follows, all from one sample in a study of shared clonotypes between healthy human individuals. Clones were read by immunoSEQ multiplex PCR, and TCRdb kept only the in-frame ones, dropping some. This sample has about 380,000 clones, with just over 95% found just once. The sequenced sample consisted of memory CD8+ T cells sorted from blood. The receptors originated from a man aged 25 to 40 in good health. CDR3s include the opening cysteine and the closing phenylalanine or tryptophan. A D gene is named only where the DNA matches it firmly. Not all rows give a size; the values are once, few, many and, for expanded clones, a class.

abundance,j_gene,d_gene,v_gene,CDR3aa,CDR3nt
once,TRBJ1-5,NA,TRBV5-7,CASSSWSNQPQHF,TGTGCCAGCAGCTCTTGGAGCAATCAGCCCCAGCATTTT
NA,TRBJ2-7,TRBD1,TRBV2,CASTRDSYEQYF,TGTGCCAGCACCAGGGACAGCTACGAGCAGTACTTC
NA,TRBJ2-7,TRBD1,TRBV27,CASSLSNRGEQYF,TGTGCCAGCAGTTTGTCAAACAGGGGCGAGCAGTACTTC
NA,TRBJ2-3,NA,TRBV12-5,CASGFSSGTDTDTQYF,TGTGCTAGTGGCTTTTCTTCCGGGACTGACACAGATACGCAGTATTTT
NA,TRBJ2-1,NA,TRBV5-1,CASSLRPPYNEQFF,TGCGCCAGCAGCTTGAGGCCCCCTTACAATGAGCAGTTCTTC
NA,TRBJ1-1,NA,TRBV6-5,CASGNRGNTEAFF,TGTGCCAGCGGCAACCGGGGTAACACTGAAGCTTTCTTT
NA,TRBJ2-7,NA,TRBV7-3,CASSLFRGQAYEQYF,TGTGCCAGCAGCCTTTTCCGGGGACAAGCCTACGAGCAGTACTTC
NA,TRBJ1-4,NA,TRBV4-1,CASSQDSGGGYNEKLFF,TGCGCCAGCAGCCAAGATTCCGGGGGCGGATATAATGAAAAACTGTTTTTT
once,TRBJ2-7,NA,TRBV6-1,CASLGGRVTYEQYF,TGTGCCAGCCTCGGAGGCAGGGTGACCTACGAGCAGTACTTC
NA,TRBJ2-5,NA,TRBV2,CASSGDQETQYF,TGTGCCAGCTCGGGAGACCAAGAGACCCAGTACTTC
NA,TRBJ2-5,TRBD2,TRBV19,CASTWSSGRETQYF,TGTGCCAGTACTTGGTCTAGCGGGAGGGAGACCCAGTACTTC
NA,TRBJ2-1,NA,TRBV10-3,CAMGYYNEQFF,TGTGCCATGGGCTACTACAATGAGCAGTTCTTC
NA,TRBJ2-7,NA,TRBV5-6,CASSFYAPSYEQYF,TGTGCCAGCAGCTTTTATGCCCCCTCCTACGAGCAGTACTTC
NA,TRBJ2-3,TRBD2,TRBV5-1,CASSRTSGTDTQYF,TGCGCCAGCAGTAGGACTAGCGGGACAGATACGCAGTATTTT
NA,TRBJ2-7,TRBD1,TRBV28,CASSLGQGGPEQYF,TGTGCCAGCAGTCTCGGACAGGGTGGACCCGAGCAGTACTTC
NA,TRBJ2-7,NA,TRBV7-2,CASSLESTGSSYEQYF,TGTGCCAGCAGCTTAGAATCCACAGGGAGCTCCTACGAGCAGTACTTC
NA,TRBJ2-1,NA,TRBV14,CASSQVGLGGNEQFF,TGTGCCAGCAGCCAAGTCGGACTGGGGGGCAATGAGCAGTTCTTC
NA,TRBJ2-3,NA,TRBV5-4,CASSLEGLRTDTQYF,TGTGCCAGCAGCTTGGAGGGACTGCGCACAGATACGCAGTATTTT
NA,TRBJ2-7,NA,TRBV4-1,CASSRDILYPEQYF,TGCGCCAGCAGTCGGGACATCCTTTACCCCGAGCAGTACTTC
NA,TRBJ1-5,NA,TRBV29-1,CSVVTGSGNQPQHF,TGCAGCGTTGTAACAGGGAGCGGCAATCAGCCCCAGCATTTT
NA,TRBJ1-2,NA,TRBV5-5,CASSFRHTYGYTF,TGTGCCAGCAGCTTCCGACATACCTATGGCTACACCTTC
NA,TRBJ2-5,TRBD1,TRBV23-1,CASSQSTGQGFSTQYF,TGCGCCAGCAGTCAATCCACCGGACAGGGGTTCTCTACCCAGTACTTC
NA,TRBJ2-3,NA,TRBV15,CATSSPLTWDTQYF,TGTGCCACCAGCAGCCCCCTAACCTGGGATACGCAGTATTTT
once,TRBJ2-7,NA,TRBV6-5,CASSDSRGYEQYF,TGTGCCAGCAGTGACAGCCGAGGGTACGAGCAGTACTTC
NA,TRBJ2-4,NA,TRBV10-1,CASSERLAKNIQYF,TGCGCCAGCAGTGAAAGATTAGCCAAAAACATTCAGTACTTC
NA,TRBJ2-3,NA,TRBV4-2,CASSQDQSGSTDTQYF,TGTGCCAGCAGCCAAGATCAAAGCGGGAGCACAGATACGCAGTATTTT
NA,TRBJ1-1,NA,TRBV6-5,CASSRQENTEAFF,TGTGCCAGCAGTCGACAGGAAAACACTGAAGCTTTCTTT
once,TRBJ2-2,TRBD1,TRBV16,CASSRDRQGATGELFF,TGTGCCAGCAGCCGAGATAGACAGGGGGCGACCGGGGAGCTGTTTTTT
NA,TRBJ2-2,NA,TRBV7-2,CASSFHGGRGTGELFF,TGTGCCAGCAGCTTTCATGGGGGACGGGGCACCGGGGAGCTGTTTTTT
NA,TRBJ2-7,TRBD2,TRBV5-1,CASSFSGSFYEQYF,TGCGCCAGCAGCTTTAGCGGGAGCTTCTACGAGCAGTACTTC
NA,TRBJ2-3,TRBD2,TRBV28,CASSILAGEDTQYF,TGTGCCAGCAGTATACTAGCGGGAGAGGATACGCAGTATTTT
once,TRBJ1-5,NA,TRBV9,CASSARDAGAVSNQPQHF,TGTGCCAGCAGCGCCCGAGACGCTGGGGCAGTTTCTAATCAGCCCCAGCATTTT
NA,TRBJ1-3,NA,TRBV29-1,CSVRGLRDVPGNTIYF,TGCAGCGTCCGGGGACTAAGAGACGTCCCTGGAAACACCATATATTTT
once,TRBJ1-3,NA,TRBV7-9,CASSFPGGNTIYF,TGTGCCAGCAGCTTCCCGGGGGGAAACACCATATATTTT
NA,TRBJ2-3,NA,TRBV27,CASSLMRSTDTQYF,TGTGCCAGCAGTTTAATGAGGAGCACAGATACGCAGTATTTT
NA,TRBJ1-1,NA,TRBV5-1,CASSLDNTEAFF,TGCGCCAGCAGCTTAGACAACACTGAAGCTTTCTTT
NA,TRBJ2-2,TRBD1,TRBV11-3,CASSDRGDTGELFF,TGTGCCAGCAGCGACAGGGGGGACACCGGGGAGCTGTTTTTT
NA,TRBJ2-1,TRBD2,TRBV28,CASSKGGSPRVEQFF,TGTGCCAGCTCTAAAGGCGGGAGCCCCAGGGTCGAGCAGTTCTTC
NA,TRBJ2-3,TRBD2,TRBV5-5,CASSGLAGPDTQYF,TGTGCCAGCTCGGGACTAGCGGGACCGGATACGCAGTATTTT
NA,TRBJ2-5,NA,TRBV7-2,CASSLTVHQETQYF,TGTGCCAGCAGTCTAACAGTCCATCAAGAGACCCAGTACTTC
NA,TRBJ2-3,NA,TRBV29-1,CSVDLSTDTQYF,TGCAGCGTTGACCTTAGCACAGATACGCAGTATTTT